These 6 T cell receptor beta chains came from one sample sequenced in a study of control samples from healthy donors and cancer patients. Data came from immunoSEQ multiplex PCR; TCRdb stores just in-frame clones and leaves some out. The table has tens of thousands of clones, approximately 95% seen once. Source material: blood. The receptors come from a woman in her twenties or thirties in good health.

Here the CDR3 DNA reads TGCGCCAGCAGCCAAGTGCTGGGGACAGGGTCTGAGTATTTT. It yields the protein CASSQVLGTGSEYF. The rearrangement links TRBV4-1 to TRBJ2-3, with 9 positions matching TRBD1. With V trimmed by 1 base and J by 13 bases, 9 bases remained unmatched. This CDR3 region has 14 residues. Germline CDR1 MGHRA, CDR2 YSYEKL.

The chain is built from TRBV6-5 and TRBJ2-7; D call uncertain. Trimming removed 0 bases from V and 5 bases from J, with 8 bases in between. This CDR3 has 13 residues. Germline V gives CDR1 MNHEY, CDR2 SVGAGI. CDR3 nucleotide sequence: TGTGCCAGCAGTTACTCGACTGCTAACGAGCAGTACTTC. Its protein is CASSYSTANEQYF.

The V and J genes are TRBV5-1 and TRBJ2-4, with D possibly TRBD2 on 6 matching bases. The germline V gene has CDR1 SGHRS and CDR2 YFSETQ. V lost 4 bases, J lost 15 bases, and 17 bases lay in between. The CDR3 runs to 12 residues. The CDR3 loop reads CASSPGEGTPYF. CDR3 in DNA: TGCGCCAGCAGCCCCGGGGAAGGGACTCCGTACTTC.

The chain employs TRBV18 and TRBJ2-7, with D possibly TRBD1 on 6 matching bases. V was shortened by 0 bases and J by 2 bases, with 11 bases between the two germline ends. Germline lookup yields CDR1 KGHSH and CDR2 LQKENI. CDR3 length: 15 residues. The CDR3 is CASSPPSPGAYEQYF. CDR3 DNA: TGTGCCAGCTCACCACCGAGTCCAGGGGCCTACGAGCAGTACTTC. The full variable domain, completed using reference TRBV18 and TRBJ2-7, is NAGVMQNPRHLVRRRGQEARLRCSPMKGHSHVYWYRQLPEEGLKFMVYLQKENIIDESGMPKERFSAEFPKEGPSILRIQQVVRGDSAAYFCASSPPSPGAYEQYFGPGTRLTVT.

The CDR3 DNA reads TGTGCCACCAGTGAGCTAGCGGGAGGGCCTGTTACAGATACGCAGTATTTT. This codes for CATSELAGGPVTDTQYF. The gene calls are TRBV24-1 and TRBJ2-3, with TRBD2 identical over 12 bases. The length of the CDR3 is 17 residues. The germline V gene encodes CDR1 KGHDR and CDR2 SFDVKD. Trimming removed 4 bases from V and 3 bases from J; junction bases left unmatched: 7.

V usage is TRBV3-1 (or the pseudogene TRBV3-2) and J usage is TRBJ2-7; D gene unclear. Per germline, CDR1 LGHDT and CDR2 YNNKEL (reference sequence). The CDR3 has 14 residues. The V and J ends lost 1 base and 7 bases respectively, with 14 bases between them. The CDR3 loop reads CASSQVQISSEQYF. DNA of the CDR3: TGTGCCAGCAGCCAAGTACAGATCTCCTCAGAGCAGTACTTC.